This T cell receptor beta chain was documented in a study of identical twins. This clonotype turned up a few times. TCRdb independently ran MiXCR on the 5' RACE reads; one entry per CDR3 protein. The sample includes approximately 500,000 distinct CDR3 sequences, 24% of them seen just once. These data were also reused for a study on T cells expressing NK-cell markers. That work contributes: A range of about 1.0-7.5% of CD8+ T cells consisted of dominant NKG2C+ clonotypes in more than five donors. Whether the expanded NKG2C+ T cell clones recognized HCMV remained unclear.

Sequencing was done on a sample of CD4+ T cells sorted from blood. The origin of this receptor is a woman younger than 30 in good health.

The CDR3: CAIGRGQNNQPQHF. In DNA form, the CDR3 reads TGTGCCATCGGAAGGGGTCAGAACAATCAGCCCCAGCATTTT. This chain uses TRBV10-3 with TRBJ1-5; a possible D gene is TRBD1 (5 bases). CDR1 is ENHRY, CDR2 SYGVKD, per germline. V lost 8 bases and J 3 bases, leaving 14 bases between the germline ends. This CDR3 region has 14 residues.